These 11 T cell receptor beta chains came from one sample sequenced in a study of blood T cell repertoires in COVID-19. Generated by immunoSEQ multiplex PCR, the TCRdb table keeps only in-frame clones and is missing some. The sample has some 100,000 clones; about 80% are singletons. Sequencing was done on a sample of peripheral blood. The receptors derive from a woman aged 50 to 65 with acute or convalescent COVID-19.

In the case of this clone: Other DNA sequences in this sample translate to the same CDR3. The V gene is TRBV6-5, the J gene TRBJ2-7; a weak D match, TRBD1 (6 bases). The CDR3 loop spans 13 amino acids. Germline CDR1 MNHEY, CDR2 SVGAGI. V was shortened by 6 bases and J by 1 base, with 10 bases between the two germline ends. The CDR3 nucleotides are TGTGCCAGCAGCAGGGGCGCTTCCTACGAGCAGTACTTC. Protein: CASSRGASYEQYF.

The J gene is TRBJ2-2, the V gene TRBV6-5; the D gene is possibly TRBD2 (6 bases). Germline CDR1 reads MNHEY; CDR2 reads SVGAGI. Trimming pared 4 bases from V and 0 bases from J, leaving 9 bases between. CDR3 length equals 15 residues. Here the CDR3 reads CASSWDSTNTGELFF. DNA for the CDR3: TGTGCCAGCAGTTGGGACTCTACGAACACCGGGGAGCTGTTTTTT.

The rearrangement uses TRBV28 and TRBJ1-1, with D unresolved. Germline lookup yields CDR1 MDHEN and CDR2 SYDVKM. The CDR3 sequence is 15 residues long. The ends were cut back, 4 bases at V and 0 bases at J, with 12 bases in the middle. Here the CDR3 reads CASSSPLSLNTEAFF. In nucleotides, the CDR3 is TGTGCCAGCAGTTCCCCACTGAGTTTGAACACTGAAGCTTTCTTT.

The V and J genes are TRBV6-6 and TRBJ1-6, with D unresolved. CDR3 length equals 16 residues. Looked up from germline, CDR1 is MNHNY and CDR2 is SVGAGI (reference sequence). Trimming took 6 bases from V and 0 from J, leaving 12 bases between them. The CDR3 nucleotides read TGTGCCAGCAGCCTAGCTAGGAGCTCCTATAATTCACCCCTCCACTTT. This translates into CASSLARSSYNSPLHF.

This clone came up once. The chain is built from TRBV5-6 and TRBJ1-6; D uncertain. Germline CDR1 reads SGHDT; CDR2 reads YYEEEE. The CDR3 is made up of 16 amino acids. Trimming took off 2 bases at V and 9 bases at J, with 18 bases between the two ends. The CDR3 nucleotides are TGTGCCAGCAGCTTTTGGGCCTCAAATTTGCCTTCACCCCTCCACTTT. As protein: CASSFWASNLPSPLHF.

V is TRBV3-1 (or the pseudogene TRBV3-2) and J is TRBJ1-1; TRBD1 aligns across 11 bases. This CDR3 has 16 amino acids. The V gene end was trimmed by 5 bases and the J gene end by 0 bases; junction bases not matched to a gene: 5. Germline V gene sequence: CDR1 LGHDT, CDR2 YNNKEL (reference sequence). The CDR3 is CASSSRDRGMNTEAFF. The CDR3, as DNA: TGTGCCAGCAGCTCCCGGGACAGGGGGATGAACACTGAAGCTTTCTTT.

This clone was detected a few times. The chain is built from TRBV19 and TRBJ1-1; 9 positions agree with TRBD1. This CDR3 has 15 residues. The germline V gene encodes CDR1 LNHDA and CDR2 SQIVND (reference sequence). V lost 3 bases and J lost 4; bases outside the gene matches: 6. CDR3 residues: CASSINGQGSTEAFF. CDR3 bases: TGTGCCAGTAGTATTAATGGACAGGGGAGCACTGAAGCTTTCTTT.

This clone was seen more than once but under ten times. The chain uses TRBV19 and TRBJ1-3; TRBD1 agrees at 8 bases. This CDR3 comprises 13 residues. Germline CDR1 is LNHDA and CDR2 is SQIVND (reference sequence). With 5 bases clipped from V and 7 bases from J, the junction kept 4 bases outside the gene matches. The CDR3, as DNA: TGTGCCAGTAGTGACCGGGACAGGAACACCATATATTTT. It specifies CASSDRDRNTIYF.

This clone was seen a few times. CDR3: CASSTSTGSYEQYF. The DNA for the CDR3 is TGTGCCAGCAGCACGTCTACAGGATCCTACGAGCAGTACTTC. The chain couples TRBV7-2 to TRBJ2-7; the D gene is possibly TRBD1 (5 bases). Germline V gene lookup returns CDR1 SGHTA and CDR2 FQGNSA. The CDR3 runs 14 residues. V gave up 5 bases and J gave up 1 base, with 12 bases separating them.

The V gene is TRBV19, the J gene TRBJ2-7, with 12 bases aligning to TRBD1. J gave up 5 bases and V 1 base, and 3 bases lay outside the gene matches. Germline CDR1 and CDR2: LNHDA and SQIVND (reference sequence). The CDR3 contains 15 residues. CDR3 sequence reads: CASSIVGTGGNEQYF. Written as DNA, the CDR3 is TGTGCCAGTAGTATAGTGGGGACAGGGGGCAACGAGCAGTACTTC.

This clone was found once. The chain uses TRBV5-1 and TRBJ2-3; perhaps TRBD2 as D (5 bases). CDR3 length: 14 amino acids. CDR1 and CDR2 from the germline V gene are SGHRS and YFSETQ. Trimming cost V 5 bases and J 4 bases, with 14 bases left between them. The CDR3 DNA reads TGCGCCAGCAGTCGCGAGGGTAGGGCAGATACGCAGTATTTT. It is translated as CASSREGRADTQYF.